Included here is one T cell receptor (beta chain) sequence, with context. The data stem from a study of shared clonotypes between healthy human individuals. The authors ran the assay at deep level. Replicate PCRs run on sorted subsets employed roughly 190 ng DNA, 30,000 to 35,000 T cell genomes. Profiling relied on immunoSEQ multiplex PCR, and the TCRdb table lists in-frame clones only, not all of them. The sample yields hundreds of thousands of clones, about 78% seen once. Trimming removed 3 bases from V and 0 bases from J, with 11 bases in between. The CDR3 contains 14 residues. Germline lookup yields CDR1 GTSNPN and CDR2 SVGIG (reference sequence).

This receptor was obtained from a young woman in good health. The rearrangement uses TRBV30 and TRBJ1-1; D is uncertain. Sequenced: memory CD4+ T cells sorted from blood. Subset given: CD45RA-negative fraction. The CDR3 coding sequence is TGTGCCTGGAGAAGGGTGGAAATGAACACTGAAGCTTTCTTT. It is translated as CAWRRVEMNTEAFF.